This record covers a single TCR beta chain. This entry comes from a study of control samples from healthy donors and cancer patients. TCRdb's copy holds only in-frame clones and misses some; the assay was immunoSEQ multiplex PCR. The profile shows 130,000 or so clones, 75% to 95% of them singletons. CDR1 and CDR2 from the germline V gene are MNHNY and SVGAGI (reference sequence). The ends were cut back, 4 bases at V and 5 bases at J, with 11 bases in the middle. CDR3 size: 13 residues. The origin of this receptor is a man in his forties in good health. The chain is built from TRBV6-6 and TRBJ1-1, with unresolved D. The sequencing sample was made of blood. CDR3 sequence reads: CASSSRGRTEAFF. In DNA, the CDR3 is TGTGCCAGCAGTTCTCGAGGGAGGACTGAAGCTTTCTTT.